The T cell receptor (beta chain) described here comes from a study of shared clonotypes between healthy human individuals. Germline-derived CDR1 and CDR2 are SGHTA and FQGNSA. V was shortened by 2 bases and J by 2 bases, with 10 bases between the two germline ends. The CDR3 length is 14 residues. In the naive CD8 group, cells lacked CD45RO and were positively selected for CCR7, so terminally differentiated effector memory CD45RA+ cells were left out. Generated by immunoSEQ multiplex PCR, the TCRdb table keeps only in-frame clones and is missing some. Of a few million clones in the sample, about 94% are singletons; the top ten hold 1.5% to 2%. This clone was detected only once.

The chain links TRBV7-2 to TRBJ2-7, with D hard to call. The TCR comes from a man between 18 and 35 years old in good health. Some clones in this sample may be carry-over from other donors' samples. Sequenced: naive CD8+ T cells from PBMCs. CDR3 bases: TGTGCCAGCAGCTTACTCGGCCAGGCCTACGAGCAGTACTTC. Amino acid sequence: CASSLLGQAYEQYF.